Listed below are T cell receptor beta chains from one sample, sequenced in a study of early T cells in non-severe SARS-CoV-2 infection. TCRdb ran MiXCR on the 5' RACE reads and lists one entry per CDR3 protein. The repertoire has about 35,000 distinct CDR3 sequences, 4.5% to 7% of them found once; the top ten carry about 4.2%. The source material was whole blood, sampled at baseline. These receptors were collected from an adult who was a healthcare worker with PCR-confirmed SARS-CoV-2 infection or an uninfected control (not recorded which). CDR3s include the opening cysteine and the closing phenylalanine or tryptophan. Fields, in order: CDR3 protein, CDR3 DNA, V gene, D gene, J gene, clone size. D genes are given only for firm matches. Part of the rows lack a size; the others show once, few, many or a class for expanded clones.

CDR3aa: CAWSWGPPGYTF
CDR3nt: TGTGCCTGGAGTTGGGGGCCCCCTGGCTACACCTTC
v_gene: TRBV30
d_gene: NA
j_gene: TRBJ1-2
abundance: NA

CDR3aa: CASSNDGGYGYTF
CDR3nt: TGCGCCAGCAGTAACGACGGGGGCTATGGCTACACCTTC
v_gene: TRBV5-1
d_gene: NA
j_gene: TRBJ1-2
abundance: few

CDR3aa: CASSPRRPTYEQYF
CDR3nt: TGTGCCAGCAGCCCCCGGCGCCCGACCTACGAGCAGTACTTC
v_gene: TRBV6-1
d_gene: NA
j_gene: TRBJ2-7
abundance: many

CDR3aa: CSAERGAESAYNEQFF
CDR3nt: TGCAGTGCCGAGAGGGGAGCGGAGTCCGCCTACAATGAGCAGTTCTTC
v_gene: TRBV20-1
d_gene: NA
j_gene: TRBJ2-1
abundance: NA

CDR3aa: CAIRTGQLSYNEQFF
CDR3nt: TGTGCCATCAGGACAGGGCAACTGTCCTACAATGAGCAGTTCTTC
v_gene: TRBV2
d_gene: TRBD1
j_gene: TRBJ2-1
abundance: few

CDR3aa: CASISGGYNEQFF
CDR3nt: TGTGCCAGCATCAGCGGAGGCTACAATGAGCAGTTCTTC
v_gene: TRBV2
d_gene: NA
j_gene: TRBJ2-1
abundance: NA

CDR3aa: CASSLAAQGLYGYTF
CDR3nt: TGCGCCAGCAGCTTGGCGGCGCAGGGGCTTTATGGCTACACCTTC
v_gene: TRBV5-1
d_gene: NA
j_gene: TRBJ1-2
abundance: many

CDR3aa: CSATDPFGASSGNTIYF
CDR3nt: TGCAGTGCTACCGACCCGTTTGGGGCCTCCTCTGGAAACACCATATATTTT
v_gene: TRBV20-1
d_gene: NA
j_gene: TRBJ1-3
abundance: many

CDR3aa: CAWSVEALSSYEQYF
CDR3nt: TGTGCCTGGAGTGTTGAAGCACTGAGCTCCTACGAGCAGTACTTC
v_gene: TRBV30
d_gene: NA
j_gene: TRBJ2-7
abundance: few

CDR3aa: CASSLNSRPGNQPQHF
CDR3nt: TGTGCCAGCAGTTTAAATTCCAGGCCGGGAAATCAGCCCCAGCATTTT
v_gene: TRBV27
d_gene: NA
j_gene: TRBJ1-5
abundance: many

CDR3aa: CASSYSPDWNTQYF
CDR3nt: TGTGCCAGCAGTTACTCCCCGGACTGGAATACGCAGTATTTT
v_gene: TRBV6-5
d_gene: NA
j_gene: TRBJ2-3
abundance: NA

CDR3aa: CSHRQNTGELFF
CDR3nt: TGCAGCCATAGGCAGAACACCGGGGAGCTGTTTTTT
v_gene: TRBV29-1
d_gene: NA
j_gene: TRBJ2-2
abundance: many

CDR3aa: CASSYSTSGGYEQYF
CDR3nt: TGTGCCAGCAGTTACTCGACTAGCGGGGGGTACGAGCAGTACTTC
v_gene: TRBV6-2/TRBV6-3
d_gene: TRBD2
j_gene: TRBJ2-7
abundance: NA

CDR3aa: CASTSRREGLYEQYF
CDR3nt: TGTGCCAGCACCAGCCGGCGGGAGGGCCTCTACGAGCAGTACTTC
v_gene: TRBV6-1
d_gene: TRBD2
j_gene: TRBJ2-7
abundance: many

CDR3aa: CASSPGRYNEQFF
CDR3nt: TGTGCCAGCAGCCCAGGGCGATACAATGAGCAGTTCTTC
v_gene: TRBV7-9
d_gene: NA
j_gene: TRBJ2-1
abundance: few

CDR3aa: CASSYSAGAGLNTIYF
CDR3nt: TGTGCCAGCAGTTACTCTGCGGGGGCAGGGTTGAACACCATATATTTT
v_gene: TRBV6-5
d_gene: NA
j_gene: TRBJ1-3
abundance: few

CDR3aa: CASSLDRTYEQYF
CDR3nt: TGTGCTAGCAGCTTAGATCGCACCTACGAGCAGTACTTC
v_gene: TRBV7-7
d_gene: NA
j_gene: TRBJ2-7
abundance: NA

CDR3aa: CASSLVLREGDEQFF
CDR3nt: TGTGCCAGCAGCTTAGTTTTGCGGGAGGGGGATGAGCAGTTCTTC
v_gene: TRBV7-6
d_gene: TRBD2
j_gene: TRBJ2-1
abundance: many

CDR3aa: CASSQDRARGGRGEQYF
CDR3nt: TGCGCCAGCAGCCAAGATAGGGCGCGGGGGGGCCGAGGAGAGCAGTACTTC
v_gene: TRBV4-3
d_gene: TRBD2
j_gene: TRBJ2-7
abundance: many

CDR3aa: CAWSIAQETQYF
CDR3nt: TGTGCCTGGAGTATCGCCCAGGAGACCCAGTACTTC
v_gene: TRBV30
d_gene: NA
j_gene: TRBJ2-5
abundance: many

CDR3aa: CSAPGKRGNNEQFF
CDR3nt: TGCAGTGCCCCAGGGAAGCGGGGCAACAATGAGCAGTTCTTC
v_gene: TRBV20-1
d_gene: TRBD2
j_gene: TRBJ2-1
abundance: many

CDR3aa: CASSLGQNRRSGYTF
CDR3nt: TGTGCCAGCAGTCTTGGACAGAATCGTAGGTCTGGCTACACCTTC
v_gene: TRBV12-3/TRBV12-4
d_gene: NA
j_gene: TRBJ1-2
abundance: NA

CDR3aa: CASSGLSARRGSYEQYF
CDR3nt: TGTGCCAGCAGCGGTCTGTCGGCAAGGCGGGGCTCCTACGAGCAGTACTTC
v_gene: TRBV2
d_gene: NA
j_gene: TRBJ2-7
abundance: many

CDR3aa: CASSPTSGRGSYNEQFF
CDR3nt: TGTGCCAGCAGCCCGACTAGCGGGAGGGGTTCCTACAATGAGCAGTTCTTC
v_gene: TRBV7-2
d_gene: TRBD2
j_gene: TRBJ2-1
abundance: many

CDR3aa: CASSLVPDNQPQHF
CDR3nt: TGTGCCAGCAGCTTGGTACCAGACAATCAGCCCCAGCATTTT
v_gene: TRBV6-1
d_gene: NA
j_gene: TRBJ1-5
abundance: medium-sized

CDR3aa: CASSLGTGGNREQFF
CDR3nt: TGTGCCAGCAGCTTAGGTACGGGGGGAAATCGTGAGCAGTTCTTC
v_gene: TRBV7-2
d_gene: TRBD2
j_gene: TRBJ2-1
abundance: many

CDR3aa: CASSQVETQYF
CDR3nt: TGTGCCAGCAGTCAAGTGGAGACCCAGTACTTC
v_gene: TRBV3-1
d_gene: NA
j_gene: TRBJ2-5
abundance: few

CDR3aa: CSARFDRGYEQYF
CDR3nt: TGCAGTGCTAGATTTGACAGGGGCTACGAGCAGTACTTC
v_gene: TRBV20-1
d_gene: TRBD1
j_gene: TRBJ2-7
abundance: many

CDR3aa: CSATRRGGWDEQFF
CDR3nt: TGCAGTGCTACCAGGCGGGGGGGCTGGGATGAGCAGTTCTTC
v_gene: TRBV20-1
d_gene: TRBD2
j_gene: TRBJ2-1
abundance: many

CDR3aa: CSVGKVAGAYNEQFF
CDR3nt: TGCAGCGTTGGGAAGGTGGCGGGAGCCTACAATGAGCAGTTCTTC
v_gene: TRBV29-1
d_gene: TRBD2
j_gene: TRBJ2-1
abundance: many

CDR3aa: CASSLAAYETQYF
CDR3nt: TGTGCCAGCAGCCTAGCGGCTTATGAGACCCAGTACTTC
v_gene: TRBV27
d_gene: TRBD2
j_gene: TRBJ2-5
abundance: NA

CDR3aa: CATLITYGANVLTF
CDR3nt: TGTGCCACCCTTATTACCTATGGGGCCAACGTCCTGACTTTC
v_gene: TRBV7-2
d_gene: NA
j_gene: TRBJ2-6
abundance: many

CDR3aa: CASSNQYPKQYF
CDR3nt: TGTGCCAGCAGCAACCAGTATCCTAAGCAGTACTTC
v_gene: TRBV21-1
d_gene: NA
j_gene: TRBJ2-7
abundance: NA